This T cell receptor (beta chain) was identified during a study of regulatory T cells in long-lasting Graves disease. In building TCR beta libraries, iRepertoire HTBI primers were used together with Arm-PCR of CDR3 regions. In the original analysis: Identification of gene segments yielded more than 55 TRBV and about 15 TRBJ across samples. TCRdb reanalysed the multiplex PCR reads using MiXCR and keeps one entry per CDR3 protein. TCRdb, rather than the study authors, made the V and J calls. The sample shows hundreds of thousands of distinct CDR3 sequences, around 12% of them seen only once. Time point here: newly diagnosed GD, antithyroid drugs for less than 3 months. Researchers made the TCR library from RNA that was extracted from PBMCs. Roughly 9.8 milliliters of peripheral blood went into EDTA tubes. This clonotype occurred many times. Germline CDR1 is MNHEY and CDR2 is SMNVEV (reference sequence). Trimming removed 7 bases from V and 7 bases from J; junction bases left unmatched: 18. The CDR3 loop spans 17 amino acids.

The same sample was also studied in work on T cells in Graves' hyperthyroidism and ophthalmopathy.

This material consisted of peripheral blood mononuclear cells (PBMCs), taken at new diagnosis, from a patient treated with antithyroid drugs. The receptor comes from a woman aged 25 to 39 with Graves disease. The chain carries TRBV27 and TRBJ2-1; 8 bases align to TRBD1. The CDR3 reads CASIRGGQGRKSNEQFF. CDR3 in DNA: TGTGCCAGCATAAGGGGAGGACAGGGTCGAAAATCAAATGAGCAGTTCTTC.